The 10 T cell receptor beta chains presented below share a single source sample, sequenced in a study of blood T cell repertoires in COVID-19. Measured with immunoSEQ multiplex PCR; TCRdb has only the in-frame clones, and not every one. This sample has 130,000 to 150,000 clones, with over 80% found just once. Input material: peripheral blood. The receptors were gathered from a woman aged 45-59 years with acute or convalescent COVID-19.

The chain is built from TRBV20-1 and TRBJ1-1; no clear D gene. From germline, CDR1 is DFQATT and CDR2 SNEGSKA (reference sequence). The CDR3 spans 11 residues. V lost 7 bases and J 0 bases, leaving 6 bases between the germline ends. The CDR3 reads CSVPLNTEAFF. DNA of the CDR3: TGCAGTGTCCCGTTGAACACTGAAGCTTTCTTT.

The chain couples TRBV7-9 to TRBJ1-1, with 7 positions matching TRBD1. Germline values: CDR1 SEHNR, CDR2 FQNEAQ (reference sequence). V dropped 2 bases and J dropped 0; count of bases not matched to a gene: 9. The CDR3 covers 17 residues. The CDR3 sequence: CASSLSWGRGMNTEAFF. In DNA, the CDR3 is TGTGCCAGCAGCTTATCCTGGGGCAGGGGGATGAACACTGAAGCTTTCTTT.

The V gene is TRBV10-2, the J gene TRBJ2-3; unclear D gene. The CDR3 covers 16 residues. CDR1 and CDR2 (germline): WSHSY, SAAADI. Trimming left V 0 bases short and J 2 bases short, with 12 bases between. CDR3 sequence (DNA): TGCGCCAGCAGTGAGTCGATAGGCTACTACACAGATACGCAGTATTTT. This gives the protein CASSESIGYYTDTQYF.

This clone has only a few counts. The chain has TRBV10-3 and TRBJ1-1, with 9 bases that match TRBD1. V shed 8 bases and J 4 bases; nucleotides not matched to a gene: 5. The CDR3 covers 13 residues. Germline CDR1 reads ENHRY; CDR2 reads SYGVKD. CDR3 in DNA: TGTGCCATCGGCGGGACAGGGCTCACTGAAGCTTTCTTT. The encoded protein is CAIGGTGLTEAFF.

V is TRBV18 and J is TRBJ2-7; 11 nucleotides match TRBD1. CDR1 is KGHSH and CDR2 is LQKENI in the germline V gene. The CDR3 runs to 15 residues. The J segment lost 7 bases and the V segment lost 3 bases, leaving 8 bases of the junction unmatched. The CDR3 coding sequence is TGTGCCAGCTCACCGGGGGGACAGGGGGTAATTGAGCAGTACTTC. It yields the protein CASSPGGQGVIEQYF.

The chain recombines TRBV6-5 with TRBJ1-2; no reliable D call. V gave up 2 bases and J gave up 4 bases, with 11 bases separating them. Germline values: CDR1 MNHEY, CDR2 SVGAGI. This CDR3 comprises 14 residues. The CDR3 sequence: CASSYDGGFYGYTF. CDR3 DNA sequence: TGTGCCAGCAGTTACGACGGCGGATTCTATGGCTACACCTTC.

This chain uses TRBV7-9 with TRBJ2-6; D is ambiguous. The CDR3 loop spans 17 amino acids. In germline, CDR1 is SEHNR, CDR2 FQNEAQ (reference sequence). Trimming cost V 0 bases and J 0 bases, with 9 bases left between them. CDR3 sequence reads: CASSLAGRSSGANVLTF. For the CDR3, the DNA is TGTGCCAGCAGCTTAGCGGGCAGATCCTCTGGGGCCAACGTCCTGACTTTC.

The genes are TRBV6-6 and TRBJ2-3; the match to TRBD1 covers 8 bases. This CDR3 region has 15 residues. The junction had 11 bases not matched to a gene; V was cut back by 6 bases and J by 6 bases. CDR1 and CDR2 (germline): MNHNY, SVGAGI (reference sequence). The CDR3 DNA reads as TGTGCCAGCAGCCCAACAGGGGGACTGGGGGATACGCAGTATTTT. Its protein is CASSPTGGLGDTQYF.

This clone was seen a single time. This sequence joins TRBV6-2 or TRBV6-3 and TRBJ1-3; no definite D call. CDR3 length equals 16 residues. The germline V gene has CDR1 MNHEY and CDR2 SVGEGT. V lost 6 bases, J lost 2 bases, and 17 bases lay in between. The CDR3 nucleotides read TGTGCCAGCAGCCCTTTCCTCGGGGTCCCTGGAAACACCATATATTTT. Amino acid sequence: CASSPFLGVPGNTIYF.

J is TRBJ2-3 and V is TRBV18, with 10 bases lining up with TRBD1. Germline V gene sequence: CDR1 KGHSH, CDR2 LQKENI. The CDR3 has 16 amino acids. The V and J ends lost 0 bases and 4 bases, in that order; junction bases with no gene match: 4. CDR3 bases: TGTGCCAGCTCACCACCCGGGACAGGGGTTCCAGATACGCAGTATTTT. Its translation: CASSPPGTGVPDTQYF. Filled out from reference TRBV18 and TRBJ2-3, the complete variable domain reads NAGVMQNPRHLVRRRGQEARLRCSPMKGHSHVYWYRQLPEEGLKFMVYLQKENIIDESGMPKERFSAEFPKEGPSILRIQQVVRGDSAAYFCASSPPGTGVPDTQYFGPGTRLTVL.